The clone carrying this T cell receptor (beta chain) was recorded many times. The antigen remains undetermined. Trimming took off 0 bases at V and 3 bases at J, with 15 bases between the two ends. This CDR3 has 16 residues. The germline V gene encodes CDR1 MNHNS and CDR2 SASEGT. This sample was taken from a study of T cell repertoires in cytomegalovirus infection. Overall study context: It can be stated that public TCR beta signatures indicated CMV infection as well as a matching HLA type. Notes on the study in general: Totalled public TCR beta family frequency picked out people who carried CMV plus the relevant HLA. Ex vivo responses were dominated by HLA-C-restricted CMV-specific TCR beta clonotypes.

From the reads, TCRdb called clonotypes with MiXCR, one entry per CDR3 protein. The sample lists a few hundred thousand distinct CDR3 sequences, approximately 18% occurring once. This sequence originates from a human donor in good health (CMV status not recorded). Some clones in this sample may be carry-over from other donors' samples. V usage is TRBV6-1 and J usage is TRBJ2-7, with D possibly TRBD2 on 5 matching bases. Sequenced sample: PBMCs. The CDR3 bases are TGTGCCAGCAGTGAAGCGCTGGTGGGAGACTACTACGAGCAGTACTTC. Encoded protein: CASSEALVGDYYEQYF.